The T cell receptor beta chain under discussion was sequenced for a study of response to subunit inactivated influenza vaccine. Findings of the study overall: There was a suggestion from the authors that each seasonal influenza vaccination recruits few new T cells.

TCRdb processed the RT-PCR reads anew with MiXCR; each CDR3 protein has one entry. This table holds about half a million distinct CDR3 sequences, about 10% found once. This clonotype came up a few times. Its antigen is unidentified. The V and J ends lost 11 bases and 6 bases respectively, with 17 bases between them. Germline values: CDR1 MNHNS, CDR2 SASEGT. There are 13 residues in the CDR3. This clonotype was sampled from a man aged 45-60 years who received an inactivated influenza vaccine. Sample: PBMCs from blood, taken roughly 47 days after vaccination. The V and J genes are TRBV6-1 and TRBJ2-1, with a weak D call TRBD1 (6 bases). The CDR3 DNA reads TGTGCCGCACATATCAGGGGAACCAATGAGCAGTTCTTC. Translating it yields CAAHIRGTNEQFF.